This entry describes one T cell receptor beta chain. This sample stems from a study of blood T cell repertoires in COVID-19. Study-level information: Acute and convalescent COVID-19 specimens originated in the United States, Italy and Spain.

This CDR3 contains 16 residues. The germline CDR1 and CDR2 sequences are SGHRS and YFSETQ. Trimming removed 4 bases from V and 5 bases from J; junction bases left unmatched: 10. Under the authors' procedure: Amplification with reference gene primers provided the estimates of nucleated cell counts. Some clones are missing from TCRdb's copy, which holds only in-frame ones; the method was immunoSEQ multiplex PCR. The V and J calls and the clone size are those of that table, but D and trimming were determined from the DNA. This table holds 100,000 or so clones, around 84% found once. This TCR came from a woman aged 70-85 years with active or convalescent COVID-19. The genes are TRBV5-1 and TRBJ2-1, with 9 bases matching TRBD2. The sequencing input was peripheral blood. The DNA for the CDR3 is TGCGCCAGCAGCCTGGTAGCGGGAGCGGGGAACAATGAGCAGTTCTTC. This translates into CASSLVAGAGNNEQFF.